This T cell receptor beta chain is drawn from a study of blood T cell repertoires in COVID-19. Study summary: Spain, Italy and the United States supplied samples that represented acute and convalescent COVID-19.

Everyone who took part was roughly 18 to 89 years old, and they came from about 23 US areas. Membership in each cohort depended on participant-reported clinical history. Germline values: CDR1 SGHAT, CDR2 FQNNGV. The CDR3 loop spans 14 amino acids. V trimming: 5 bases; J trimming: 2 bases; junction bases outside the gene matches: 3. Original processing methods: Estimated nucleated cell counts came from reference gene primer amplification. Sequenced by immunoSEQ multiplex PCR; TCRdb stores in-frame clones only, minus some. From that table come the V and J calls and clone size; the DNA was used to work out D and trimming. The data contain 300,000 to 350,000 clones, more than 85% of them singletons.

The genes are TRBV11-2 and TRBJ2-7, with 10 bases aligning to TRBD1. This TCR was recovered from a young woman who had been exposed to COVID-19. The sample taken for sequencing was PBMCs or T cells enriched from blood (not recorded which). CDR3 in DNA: TGTGCCAGCAGCGGAGGACAGGGGGCCTACGAGCAGTACTTC. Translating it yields CASSGGQGAYEQYF.